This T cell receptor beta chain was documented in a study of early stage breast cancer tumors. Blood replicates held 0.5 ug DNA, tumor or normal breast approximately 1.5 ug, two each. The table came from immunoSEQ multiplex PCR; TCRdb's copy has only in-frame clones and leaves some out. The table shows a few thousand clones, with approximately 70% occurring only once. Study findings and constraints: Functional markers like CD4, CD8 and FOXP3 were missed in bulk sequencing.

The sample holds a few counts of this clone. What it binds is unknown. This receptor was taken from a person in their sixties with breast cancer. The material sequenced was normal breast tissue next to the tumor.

The CDR3 coding sequence is TGTGCCAGCAGCTGGGGGTCTGGGTCCAACTATGGCTACACCTTC. Protein: CASSWGSGSNYGYTF. The rearrangement joins TRBV11-3 to TRBJ1-2; a weak D match, TRBD1 (5 bases). The germline V and J ends were trimmed by 4 bases and 2 bases, with 14 bases remaining between them. The CDR3 totals 15 residues. Germline CDR1 is SGHNT and CDR2 is YENEEA.